The 32 T cell receptor beta chains in this list originate from one sample, sequenced in a study of blood T cell repertoires in COVID-19. Produced via immunoSEQ multiplex PCR; TCRdb's table is partial and in-frame only. The sample includes some 140,000 clones, around 78% of them seen just once. The sequenced sample was peripheral blood. These receptors all stem from a human donor in a cohort sampled during active COVID-19.

In this sample, this clone turned up a few times. The V gene is TRBV6-6, the J gene TRBJ1-5; 8 bases fit TRBD1. The CDR3 length is 15 residues. The germline gives CDR1 MNHNY, CDR2 SVGAGI (reference sequence). J gave up 4 bases and V 6 bases, and 8 bases lay outside the gene matches. CDR3 nucleotide sequence: TGTGCCAGCAGACAAGACAGGGGTTCTAATCAGCCCCAGCATTTT. It codes for CASRQDRGSNQPQHF.

The chain couples TRBV5-6 to TRBJ1-6, with D possibly matching TRBD1 (5 bases). Trimming took off 2 bases at V and 5 bases at J, with 8 bases between the two ends. The CDR3 runs 14 residues. Germline values: CDR1 SGHDT, CDR2 YYEEEE. The CDR3 spells CASSLPQDNSPLHF. CDR3 coding DNA: TGTGCCAGCAGCTTACCACAGGATAATTCACCCCTCCACTTT.

The chain is built from TRBV5-1 and TRBJ2-7; 11 bases are a match to TRBD2. The V gene end was trimmed by 0 bases and the J gene end by 0 bases; junction bases not matched to a gene: 5. CDR3 length equals 17 residues. Germline V gene sequence: CDR1 SGHRS, CDR2 YFSETQ. CDR3 amino acids: CASSLDLAGGFSYEQYF. CDR3 coding DNA: TGCGCCAGCAGCTTGGACCTAGCGGGGGGTTTCTCCTACGAGCAGTACTTC.

V gene TRBV6-5 combines with J gene TRBJ2-4; D perhaps matches TRBD1 (6 bases). CDR3 length: 14 residues. CDR1 and CDR2 (germline): MNHEY, SVGAGI. Trimming pared 5 bases from V and 6 bases from J, leaving 14 bases between. The CDR3 DNA is TGTGCCAGCAGTCCCTACAGGGCCGGAAACATTCAGTACTTC. This sequence encodes CASSPYRAGNIQYF.

The chain couples TRBV2 to TRBJ1-6; perhaps TRBD1 as D (6 bases). CDR1 and CDR2 from the germline V gene are SNHLY and FYNNEI. This CDR3 spans 18 amino acids. V was trimmed by 7 bases and J by 10 bases, leaving 29 bases between them. CDR3 in amino acids: CASKGGLVDRSVRSPLHF. The CDR3 coding sequence is TGTGCCAGCAAAGGGGGTCTGGTGGACCGGTCGGTTCGGTCACCCCTCCACTTT. The variable domain in full, completed from reference TRBV2 and TRBJ1-6, reads EPEVTQTPSHQVTQMGQEVILRCVPISNHLYFYWYRQILGQKVEFLVSFYNNEISEKSEIFDDQFSVERPDGSNFTLKIRSTKLEDSAMYFCASKGGLVDRSVRSPLHFGNGTRLTVT.

As for this clone: The same CDR3 is also encoded by other DNA sequences in this sample. The chain joins TRBV7-9 to TRBJ2-7; 9 bases are a match to TRBD1. CDR1 and CDR2 from the germline V gene are SEHNR and FQNEAQ (reference sequence). CDR3 length: 14 residues. V shed 4 bases and J 2 bases; nucleotides not matched to a gene: 3. The CDR3 loop reads CASSSGTGTYEQYF. CDR3 DNA sequence: TGTGCCAGCAGCTCGGGGACAGGGACCTACGAGCAGTACTTC.

The chain combines TRBV25-1 with TRBJ1-1, with no clear D. In germline, CDR1 is MGHDK, CDR2 SYGVNS. V lost 2 bases and J lost 5, with 9 bases in between. The length of the CDR3 is 13 residues. This CDR3 reads CASSEERRTEAFF. DNA for the CDR3: TGTGCCAGCAGTGAAGAGCGGAGGACTGAAGCTTTCTTT.

The CDR3 sequence: CASSRTWYQETQYF. The CDR3 DNA is TGCGCCAGCAGCCGGACATGGTACCAAGAGACCCAGTACTTC. J is TRBJ2-5 and V is TRBV4-1; maybe TRBD1 (5 bases). This CDR3 contains 14 residues. V lost 4 bases, J lost 0 bases, and 9 bases lay in between. Germline V lookup: CDR1 MGHRA, CDR2 YSYEKL.

This chain joins TRBV7-2 and TRBJ1-5; 7 bases line up with TRBD1. The CDR3 spans 17 residues. Trimming at V came to 2 bases and at J to 9 bases, leaving 16 bases not matched to a gene. Germline CDR1 reads SGHTA; CDR2 reads FQGNSA. The CDR3 loop is CASSLTGTVPGGRPQHF. The CDR3, as DNA: TGTGCCAGCAGCTTAACCGGGACAGTCCCTGGGGGAAGGCCCCAGCATTTT.

The chain carries TRBV5-6 and TRBJ1-1, with 7 bases that match TRBD1. The germline V gene encodes CDR1 SGHDT and CDR2 YYEEEE. The CDR3 consists of 16 residues. J was trimmed by 5 bases and V by 5 bases; bases with no gene match: 15. CDR3 nucleotides: TGTGCCAGCAGTTTGTGGGTTACAGGGGTTCAAACTGAAGCTTTCTTT. It codes for CASSLWVTGVQTEAFF.

This chain joins TRBV5-1 and TRBJ1-4, with 7 nucleotides matching TRBD1. The CDR3 covers 17 residues. V dropped 4 bases and J dropped 8; count of bases not matched to a gene: 17. CDR1 is SGHRS and CDR2 is YFSETQ in the germline V gene. The CDR3 DNA follows: TGCGCCAGCAGCGGGGGACAGTCAATCTTCAGTAGGGAAAAACTGTTTTTT. Translation: CASSGGQSIFSREKLFF. The whole variable domain, filled in from reference TRBV5-1 and TRBJ1-4, reads KAGVTQTPRYLIKTRGQQVTLSCSPISGHRSVSWYQQTPGQGLQFLFEYFSETQRNKGNFPGRFSGRQFSNSRSEMNVSTLELGDSALYLCASSGGQSIFSREKLFFGSGTQLSVL.

The chain uses TRBV6-4 and TRBJ1-1; the D gene is possibly TRBD1 (5 bases). Germline loops: CDR1 MRHNA, CDR2 SNTAGT. CDR3 size: 15 residues. V lost 2 bases to trimming and J lost 8 bases, with 18 bases between them. CDR3 sequence: CASSDTPGRAGEAFF. The CDR3 DNA reads as TGTGCCAGCAGTGACACCCCGGGCAGGGCCGGGGAAGCTTTCTTT.

The V call is TRBV7-8, the J call TRBJ2-3; D is undetermined. Per the germline V gene, CDR1 is SGHVS and CDR2 is FQNEAQ. This CDR3 is 14 amino acids long. Deletions cut 5 bases from V and 0 bases from J, with 9 bases between. The CDR3 DNA reads TGTGCCAGCAGCCGAACCGGGAGCACAGATACGCAGTATTTT. Protein sequence: CASSRTGSTDTQYF.

The CDR3 nucleotides read TGTGCCAGCAGCTTACGACAGGACGAGCAGTACTTC. This gives the protein CASSLRQDEQYF. The chain recombines TRBV7-9 with TRBJ2-7, with TRBD1 as a possible D gene (6 bases). The CDR3 contains 12 residues. Germline V gene data show CDR1 as SEHNR and CDR2 as FQNEAQ (reference sequence). V gave up 2 bases and J gave up 5 bases, with 7 bases separating them.

The gene calls are TRBV11-3 and TRBJ2-3; 8 bases are a match to TRBD1. Losses at the gene ends were 5 bases for V and 5 bases for J; bases not matched to a gene: 12. Germline CDR1 is SGHNT and CDR2 is YENEEA. This CDR3 spans 16 amino acids. The CDR3 sequence is CASSKFQGQDEDTQYF. CDR3 coding DNA: TGTGCCAGCAGCAAGTTCCAGGGACAGGATGAAGATACGCAGTATTTT.

V is TRBV18 and J is TRBJ2-1; 10 bases are a match to TRBD2. Germline CDR1 KGHSH, CDR2 LQKENI. The CDR3 runs 16 residues. The trim removed 6 bases at V and 0 bases at J, leaving 5 bases unmatched. The CDR3 sequence is CASSLIAGGSYNEQFF. In DNA, the CDR3 is TGTGCCAGCTCTCTTATAGCGGGGGGCTCCTACAATGAGCAGTTCTTC.

V is TRBV19 and J is TRBJ1-1; TRBD1 aligns across 12 bases. The germline CDR1 and CDR2 sequences are LNHDA and SQIVND (reference sequence). Losses at the gene ends were 5 bases for V and 1 base for J; bases not matched to a gene: 8. The CDR3 contains 17 residues. The chain's CDR3 is CASSFGAGQGANTEAFF. The CDR3 DNA is TGTGCCAGTAGTTTTGGGGCGGGACAGGGGGCGAACACTGAAGCTTTCTTT. Using reference TRBV19 and TRBJ1-1 for the parts outside the CDR3, the full variable domain is DGGITQSPKYLFRKEGQNVTLSCEQNLNHDAMYWYRQDPGQGLRLIYYSQIVNDFQKGDIAEGYSVSREKKESFPLTVTSAQKNPTAFYLCASSFGAGQGANTEAFFGQGTRLTVV.

The chain has TRBV18 and TRBJ1-2, with D maybe TRBD1 (5 bases). The CDR3 length is 14 residues. Trimming took 3 bases from V and 7 from J, leaving 15 bases between them. Germline CDR1 is KGHSH and CDR2 is LQKENI. The CDR3 region has the DNA TGTGCCAGCTCACCCAACAGGAGGGACGGTGGCTACACCTTC. Translated: CASSPNRRDGGYTF. The complete variable domain, with remaining parts taken from reference TRBV18 and TRBJ1-2, reads NAGVMQNPRHLVRRRGQEARLRCSPMKGHSHVYWYRQLPEEGLKFMVYLQKENIIDESGMPKERFSAEFPKEGPSILRIQQVVRGDSAAYFCASSPNRRDGGYTFGSGTRLTVV.

The chain joins TRBV3-1 (or the pseudogene TRBV3-2) to TRBJ2-7; D perhaps matches TRBD1 (6 bases). The V gene's germline CDR1 is LGHDT and CDR2 YNNKEL (reference sequence). Trimming removed 3 bases from V and 4 bases from J, with 16 bases in between. The CDR3 covers 15 residues. CDR3 DNA: TGTGCCAGCAGCCAGGACAGCAGCAGGGGTTACGAGCAGTACTTC. Protein sequence: CASSQDSSRGYEQYF.

The chain uses TRBV6-4 and TRBJ1-1; 7 positions match TRBD1. The CDR3 has 13 amino acids. V dropped 6 bases and J dropped 3; count of bases not matched to a gene: 4. Per germline, CDR1 MRHNA and CDR2 SNTAGT. The CDR3 here is CASREGAYTEAFF. In DNA, the CDR3 is TGTGCCAGCAGGGAGGGGGCGTACACTGAAGCTTTCTTT.

This rearrangement joins TRBV10-3 to TRBJ1-2; possibly TRBD1 for D (6 bases). The CDR3 covers 15 residues. V lost 7 bases and J lost 3, with 18 bases in between. Germline V lookup: CDR1 ENHRY, CDR2 SYGVKD. CDR3 coding DNA: TGTGCCATCACCGAGGAGGACAGAGGATACTATGGCTACACCTTC. This encodes CAITEEDRGYYGYTF.

The V call is TRBV27, the J call TRBJ1-6, with D perhaps matching TRBD1 (5 bases). Germline assignment: CDR1 MNHEY and CDR2 SMNVEV (reference sequence). The CDR3 length is 14 residues. V lost 1 base to trimming and J lost 6 bases, with 7 bases between them. Here the CDR3 DNA reads TGTGCCAGCAGTTTATTGGGGGGTAATTCACCCCTCCACTTT. Protein: CASSLLGGNSPLHF.

The chain links TRBV7-2 to TRBJ2-3; a weak D match, TRBD2 (5 bases). This CDR3 has 15 residues. Germline V gene lookup returns CDR1 SGHTA and CDR2 FQGNSA. V was shortened by 2 bases and J by 5 bases, with 14 bases between the two germline ends. DNA of the CDR3: TGTGCCAGCAGCTTATGGTTCCATGAGGGAGATACGCAGTATTTT. This encodes CASSLWFHEGDTQYF. Combining the CDR3 with reference TRBV7-2 and TRBJ2-3 gives the whole variable domain GAGVSQSPSNKVTEKGKDVELRCDPISGHTALYWYRQSLGQGLEFLIYFQGNSAPDKSGLPSDRFSAERTGGSVSTLTIQRTQQEDSAVYLCASSLWFHEGDTQYFGPGTRLTVL.

In this sample, this clone turned up once. CDR3 protein: CASRTSGAQYF. Written as DNA, the CDR3 is TGTGCCAGCAGGACTAGCGGGGCGCAGTATTTT. The chain links TRBV6-6 to TRBJ2-3, with 11 bases lining up with TRBD2. The germline CDR1 and CDR2 sequences are MNHNY and SVGAGI (reference sequence). This CDR3 is built from 11 residues. Trimming cost V 6 bases and J 10 bases; bases outside gene matches: 0.

The chain recombines TRBV28 with TRBJ2-7, with a weak D call TRBD1 (5 bases). This CDR3 has 11 residues. V shed 9 bases and J shed 4 bases, with 10 bases lying between them. The V gene's germline CDR1 is MDHEN and CDR2 SYDVKM. CDR3 in DNA: TGTGCCAGTTCCCAGGGATACGAGCAGTACTTC. Translated, it gives CASSQGYEQYF.

The genes are TRBV30 and TRBJ2-3, with 10 positions matching TRBD2. Trimming took 1 base from V and 2 from J; bases not matched to a gene: 9. The CDR3 sequence is 17 residues long. Germline assignment: CDR1 GTSNPN and CDR2 SVGIG (reference sequence). CDR3 coding DNA: TGTGCCTGGAGTGGCTCCCAGCGGGGGGGCTTCACAGATACGCAGTATTTT. Translating gives CAWSGSQRGGFTDTQYF.

The V gene is TRBV20-1, the J gene TRBJ1-1, with 8 bases identical to TRBD1. The CDR3 sequence is 12 residues long. CDR1 and CDR2 (germline): DFQATT, SNEGSKA (reference sequence). J lost 8 bases, V lost 3 bases, and 5 bases had no gene match. The chain's CDR3 is CSASRTGFEAFF. DNA for the CDR3: TGCAGTGCTAGTCGGACAGGGTTCGAAGCTTTCTTT.

In this sample, this clone turned up a few times. CDR3 nucleotide sequence: TGTGCCAGTAGTATAGCCCAGGACAGCTATGGCTACACCTTC. It is translated as CASSIAQDSYGYTF. V is TRBV19 and J is TRBJ1-2, with D possibly TRBD1 on 6 matching bases. This CDR3 spans 14 amino acids. The V end lost 1 base, the J end lost 4 bases, and 10 bases lay between the germline ends. Germline CDR1 reads LNHDA; CDR2 reads SQIVND (reference sequence).

The gene calls are TRBV13 and TRBJ1-2, with unresolved D. V lost 5 bases and J lost 4, with 11 bases in between. Looked up from germline, CDR1 is PRHDT and CDR2 is FYEKMQ (reference sequence). The CDR3 contains 13 residues. CDR3 sequence reads: CASSPGRGYGYTF. CDR3 DNA sequence: TGTGCCAGCAGCCCCGGGCGGGGCTATGGCTACACCTTC.

The chain uses TRBV30 and TRBJ2-7; 10 positions agree with TRBD1. The V gene's germline CDR1 is GTSNPN and CDR2 SVGIG (reference sequence). V shed 2 bases, J shed 6 bases, and the junction held 10 bases outside the gene matches. The CDR3 covers 15 residues. The CDR3 nucleotides are TGTGCCTGGAGTCGTAACCGGGACAGGGGTTCCGAGCAGTACTTC. Its translation: CAWSRNRDRGSEQYF.

The rearrangement uses TRBV5-6 and TRBJ1-3; D gene uncertain. The CDR3 runs to 16 residues. V gave up 1 base and J gave up 4 bases, with 15 bases separating them. CDR1 is SGHDT and CDR2 is YYEEEE in the germline V gene. CDR3 sequence reads: CASSLRGRYSGNTIYF. The CDR3 bases are TGTGCCAGCAGCTTGCGAGGCCGCTACTCCGGAAACACCATATATTTT.

The chain recombines TRBV19 with TRBJ1-2, with D uncertain. Germline CDR1 reads LNHDA; CDR2 reads SQIVND (reference sequence). The CDR3 loop spans 14 amino acids. Trimming left V 2 bases short and J 4 bases short, with 11 bases between. The CDR3 protein is CASSINGGLYGYTF. The CDR3 coding sequence is TGTGCCAGTAGTATAAATGGAGGCCTCTATGGCTACACCTTC.